The 25 T cell receptor beta chains in this list originate from one sample, sequenced in a study of cytomegalovirus exposure and HLA in healthy donors (dated by TCRdb to 2016 to 2017). Library method: the immunoSEQ multiplex PCR assay. The multiplex PCR relied on a mix of 60 forward primers for TCR Vbeta segments and 13 reverse primers for TCR Jbeta segments. TCRdb holds this immuneACCESS table with in-frame rearrangements only. Some clones are missing; in checked studies, unresolved V genes explain under half, and the rest has no known cause. The sample table holds around 100,000 clones, of which over 60% were seen once. The ten most abundant clones make up over 4% of the sample. Sequenced material: PBMCs. These receptors all come from a female donor in good health and CMV-seropositive.

The J gene is TRBJ2-7, the V gene TRBV4-2; TRBD2 matches 12 bases. The germline CDR1 and CDR2 sequences are LGHNA and YNFKEQ. The CDR3 extends over 16 amino acids. With V trimmed by 1 base and J by 3 bases, 4 bases remained unmatched. CDR3 DNA sequence: TGTGCCAGCAGCCAAGGACTAGCGGGAGAAATCTACGAGCAGTACTTC. Residues: CASSQGLAGEIYEQYF.

V is TRBV30 and J is TRBJ1-2; 9 bases line up with TRBD1. The CDR3 has 17 amino acids. V was clipped by 5 bases and J by 2 bases; unmatched bases: 15. Per the germline V gene, CDR1 is GTSNPN and CDR2 is SVGIG (reference sequence). The CDR3 protein is CAWRGDRVRASNYGYTF. The DNA for the CDR3 is TGTGCCTGGCGTGGGGACAGGGTTCGGGCGTCGAACTATGGCTACACCTTC.

The chain employs TRBV6-5 and TRBJ2-7; 9 bases are shared with TRBD1. CDR3 length: 13 residues. Germline V CDR1 and CDR2: MNHEY, SVGAGI. V was pared by 6 bases and J by 6 bases, with 6 bases of the junction left unmatched. The CDR3: CASSQQGATEQYF. Here the CDR3 DNA reads TGTGCCAGCAGCCAACAGGGGGCGACCGAGCAGTACTTC.

The rearrangement links TRBV6-5 to TRBJ1-2, with TRBD1 matching over 7 bases. The CDR3 totals 15 residues. Germline-derived CDR1 and CDR2 are MNHEY and SVGAGI. The V gene end was trimmed by 7 bases and the J gene end by 4 bases; junction bases not matched to a gene: 12. The CDR3 loop reads CASTPNQQGSYGYTF. The CDR3 DNA is TGTGCCAGCACTCCAAATCAACAGGGGTCCTATGGCTACACCTTC.

This clone has only a few counts. The chain employs TRBV19 and TRBJ2-1; possibly TRBD1 for D (6 bases). CDR3 length equals 14 residues. V shed 5 bases and J shed 5 bases, with 13 bases lying between them. Germline V gene data show CDR1 as LNHDA and CDR2 as SQIVND (reference sequence). This chain's CDR3 is CASSPTGFHNEQFF. Written as DNA, the CDR3 is TGTGCCAGTAGTCCAACAGGGTTTCACAATGAGCAGTTCTTC.

The J gene is TRBJ2-7, the V gene TRBV27; 10 nucleotides line up with TRBD1. The CDR3 has 15 residues. J lost 2 bases, V lost 7 bases, and 8 bases had no gene match. From germline, CDR1 is MNHEY and CDR2 SMNVEV (reference sequence). Written as DNA, the CDR3 is TGTGCCAGCACTTTCTCCGGGACAGGGGCCTACGAGCAGTACTTC. This translates into CASTFSGTGAYEQYF.

The V and J genes are TRBV29-1 and TRBJ1-1; D is possibly TRBD1 (5 bases). Germline V gene data show CDR1 as SQVTM and CDR2 as ANQGSEA. With 4 bases removed from V and 0 bases from J, the gap between germline ends came to 12 bases. The CDR3 loop spans 14 amino acids. The CDR3 nucleotides read TGCAGCGTTGCTCCAGGACAAATGAACACTGAAGCTTTCTTT. It encodes CSVAPGQMNTEAFF. Together with reference TRBV29-1 and TRBJ1-1, the CDR3 gives the full variable domain: SAVISQKPSRDICQRGTSLTIQCQVDSQVTMMFWYRQQPGQSLTLIATANQGSEATYESGFVIDKFPISRPNLTFSTLTVSNMSPEDSSIYLCSVAPGQMNTEAFFGQGTRLTVV.

This rearrangement joins TRBV30 to TRBJ2-3; tentative D call: TRBD1 (6 bases). The V end was cut by 3 bases, the J end by 7 bases, with 11 bases between. CDR1 GTSNPN and CDR2 SVGIG come from the germline V gene (reference sequence). The CDR3 is 12 residues long. CDR3 nucleotide sequence: TGTGCCTGGAGCGCCGGGACAAATACGCAGTATTTT. It is translated as CAWSAGTNTQYF.

This chain joins TRBV11-2 and TRBJ1-2, with D perhaps TRBD1 (5 bases). CDR1 SGHAT and CDR2 FQNNGV come from the germline V gene. This CDR3 is 13 amino acids long. The ends were cut back, 3 bases at V and 4 bases at J, with 9 bases in the middle. CDR3 sequence reads: CASSFQGGYGYTF. The CDR3 region has the DNA TGTGCCAGCAGCTTTCAGGGTGGCTATGGCTACACCTTC. The whole variable domain, filled in from reference TRBV11-2 and TRBJ1-2, reads EAGVAQSPRYKIIEKRQSVAFWCNPISGHATLYWYQQILGQGPKLLIQFQNNGVVDDSQLPKDRFSAERLKGVDSTLKIQPAKLEDSAVYLCASSFQGGYGYTFGSGTRLTVV.

The table lists this clone with a count of one. The junction departs from germline at one end; a sequencing error may be responsible. The CDR3 loop is CSVEGTSGYNEQFF. For the CDR3, the DNA is TGCAGCGTCGAAGGGACTAGCGGTTACAATGAGCAGTTCTTC. The chain recombines TRBV29-1 with TRBJ2-1; 11 bases agree with TRBD2. This CDR3 is built from 14 residues. Germline V gene lookup returns CDR1 SQVTM and CDR2 ANQGSEA.

This chain connects TRBV7-2 to TRBJ2-5, with D uncertain. CDR1 and CDR2 from the germline V gene are SGHTA and FQGNSA. The CDR3 has 14 residues. Trimming removed 2 bases from V and 1 base from J, with 8 bases in between. The CDR3 nucleotides read TGTGCCAGCAGCTTACGGTTTACCCAAGAGACCCAGTACTTC. It encodes CASSLRFTQETQYF.

V and J are TRBV30 and TRBJ1-5; a possible D gene is TRBD1 (5 bases). Germline assignment: CDR1 GTSNPN and CDR2 SVGIG (reference sequence). Deletions cut 0 bases from V and 0 bases from J, with 6 bases between. This CDR3 region has 14 residues. CDR3 in DNA: TGTGCCTGGAGTGTACAGGATAGCAATCAGCCCCAGCATTTT. This encodes CAWSVQDSNQPQHF.

CDR3 in amino acids: CAWSRGPNSNQPQHF. The CDR3 nucleotides are TGTGCCTGGAGTAGGGGCCCGAATAGCAATCAGCCCCAGCATTTT. The rearrangement joins TRBV30 to TRBJ1-5, with D possibly being TRBD1 (5 bases). The CDR3 covers 15 residues. V lost 2 bases, J lost 0 bases, and 11 bases lay in between. CDR1 is GTSNPN and CDR2 is SVGIG in the germline V gene (reference sequence).

The V gene is TRBV29-1, the J gene TRBJ2-5, with no clear D. Trimming cost V 4 bases and J 5 bases, with 5 bases left between them. Germline V lookup: CDR1 SQVTM, CDR2 ANQGSEA. The CDR3 runs to 10 residues. The CDR3 loop reads CSVVEETQYF. The CDR3 DNA sequence: TGCAGCGTTGTCGAGGAGACCCAGTACTTC.

The gene calls are TRBV5-1 and TRBJ2-5, with 13 bases matching TRBD2. The CDR3 extends over 18 amino acids. The germline V gene has CDR1 SGHRS and CDR2 YFSETQ. The ends lost 0 bases at V and 0 bases at J; junction bases unmatched: 5. The CDR3 coding sequence is TGCGCCAGCAGCTTGGGGTCGACTAGCGGGGGGCACCAAGAGACCCAGTACTTC. Translated: CASSLGSTSGGHQETQYF.

This chain connects TRBV19 to TRBJ1-2; maybe TRBD1 (5 bases). Germline loops: CDR1 LNHDA, CDR2 SQIVND (reference sequence). The V gene lost 4 bases and the J gene lost 8 bases, with 17 bases spanning the gap. The CDR3 has 14 residues. CDR3 loop: CASSKTQESGGYTF. In nucleotides, the CDR3 is TGTGCCAGTAGTAAGACACAGGAATCCGGGGGCTACACCTTC.

This sequence joins TRBV5-1 and TRBJ2-7; D is uncertain. The germline CDR1 and CDR2 sequences are SGHRS and YFSETQ. This CDR3 contains 12 residues. V shed 3 bases and J shed 3 bases, with 7 bases lying between them. The CDR3, as DNA: TGCGCCAGCAGCTCCACAGTCTACGAGCAGTACTTC. This encodes CASSSTVYEQYF.

The genes are TRBV7-9 and TRBJ2-1; 14 nucleotides align to TRBD2. The germline gives CDR1 SEHNR, CDR2 FQNEAQ (reference sequence). The J segment lost 9 bases and the V segment lost 0 bases, leaving 7 bases of the junction unmatched. The CDR3 has 17 amino acids. The DNA of the CDR3 is TGTGCCAGCAGCTTAGCGGGAGGACTAGCGGGAGGTCGTGAGCAGTTCTTC. Its translation: CASSLAGGLAGGREQFF.

The V call is TRBV27, the J call TRBJ2-3, with D possibly TRBD2 on 6 matching bases. V was shortened by 2 bases and J by 1 base, with 10 bases between the two germline ends. Looked up from germline, CDR1 is MNHEY and CDR2 is SMNVEV (reference sequence). The CDR3 runs 15 residues. CDR3 protein: CASSLRDFRTDTQYF. CDR3 DNA: TGTGCCAGCAGTTTAAGGGACTTTCGCACAGATACGCAGTATTTT.

As regards this clone: An end of the junction differs from the germline gene, which may be a read error. The chain has TRBV18 and TRBJ1-4, with D possibly TRBD1 on 6 matching bases. From germline, CDR1 is KGHSH and CDR2 LQKENI. The CDR3 has 14 amino acids. The CDR3 loop reads CASSPRPDEQGSHF. CDR3 coding DNA: TGTGCCAGCTCACCACGCCCAGATGAACAGGGATCTCATTTT.

This clone was seen only once. The J gene is TRBJ1-1, the V gene TRBV5-5, with D tentatively TRBD1 (5 bases). Germline-derived CDR1 and CDR2 are SGHKS and YYEKEE (reference sequence). Trimming removed 0 bases from V and 8 bases from J, with 32 bases in between. The CDR3 sequence is 20 residues long. The chain's CDR3 is CASSLGGGVVRGHTTAEAFF. The CDR3 nucleotides read TGTGCCAGCAGCTTGGGGGGCGGGGTAGTAAGGGGCCATACCACGGCCGAAGCTTTCTTT.

CDR3 bases: TGTGCCAGCAGCCTAGATAAGCAGGGGACCGGGGAGCTGTTTTTT. Translating gives CASSLDKQGTGELFF. V gene TRBV9 combines with J gene TRBJ2-2; D is perhaps TRBD1 (6 bases). CDR3 length: 15 amino acids. The ends were cut back, 4 bases at V and 5 bases at J, with 15 bases in the middle. In germline, CDR1 is SGDLS, CDR2 YYNGEE.

The rearrangement joins TRBV7-3 to TRBJ1-1, with D unclear. Trimming stripped 6 bases from V and 5 bases from J, with 13 bases between. Germline lookup yields CDR1 SGHTA and CDR2 FQGTGA. The CDR3 sequence is 13 residues long. The chain's CDR3 is CASSPRRGTEAFF. The CDR3 DNA follows: TGTGCCAGCAGTCCTCGCAGAGGGACTGAAGCTTTCTTT.

The CDR3 sequence is CASTEREGVYEQYF. The CDR3 region has the DNA TGTGCCAGCACCGAACGGGAGGGAGTATACGAGCAGTACTTC. This sequence joins TRBV2 and TRBJ2-7; 8 bases agree with TRBD2. Germline trimming cut 7 bases from V and 4 bases from J; bases unmatched to any gene: 9. CDR3 length: 14 amino acids. The germline gives CDR1 SNHLY, CDR2 FYNNEI.

This chain links TRBV28 with TRBJ1-1, with D possibly matching TRBD1 (6 bases). Germline CDR1 and CDR2: MDHEN and SYDVKM. Trimming stripped 3 bases from V and 2 bases from J, with 10 bases between. This CDR3 region has 14 residues. The DNA of the CDR3 is TGTGCCAGCAGTTTCCCACAGGGAAACACTGAAGCTTTCTTT. Its protein product is CASSFPQGNTEAFF.